This TCR beta chain was documented in a study of T cell responses to AZD1222 COVID-19 vaccine. Study-level results: Most donors were white British and more were female, and clonal diversity was possibly underestimated. No repertoire was sampled before or during the peak T cell response, only after it. Reports say nearly half of spike-specific TCRs go after unmutated variant regions.

CDR3 size: 15 residues. Germline CDR1 reads SGHAT; CDR2 reads FQNNGV. Trimming took off 2 bases at V and 0 bases at J, with 7 bases between the two ends. On this clone itself: Its antigen is not identified.

The data were produced by immunoSEQ multiplex PCR, yet TCRdb's version contains in-frame clones alone and is incomplete. The sample records approximately 70,000 clones, about four fifths being singletons. This clonotype was sampled from an adult in good health. Sequencing was performed on peripheral blood, taken on day 0 of AZD1222 vaccination. This chain connects TRBV11-2 to TRBJ2-2; D is undetermined. The chain's CDR3 is CASSLLAANTGELFF. CDR3 in DNA: TGTGCCAGCAGCTTATTGGCCGCGAACACCGGGGAGCTGTTTTTT.